The TCR beta chain described here comes from a study of CD8 T cells in ankylosing spondylitis. Per germline, CDR1 SEHNR and CDR2 FQNEAQ (reference sequence). Trimming removed 5 bases from V and 6 bases from J, with 14 bases in between. The length of the CDR3 is 14 residues. Study observations and caveats: Both synovial fluid and blood in reactive arthritis had previously been reported to carry some motif variants. Ankylosing spondylitis blood appeared to carry a characteristic TCR beta motif of roughly eight highly homologous variants. Disease-linked clones reportedly concentrated significantly in matched ankylosing spondylitis synovial fluid.

TCRdb analysed the 5' RACE reads with MiXCR anew, one entry per CDR3 protein. The sample includes around 450,000 distinct CDR3 sequences, roughly 26% of them seen just once. On this clonotype: Its target is unknown.

V and J are TRBV7-9 and TRBJ2-1; D perhaps matches TRBD2 (6 bases). This TCR was sampled from a male donor with ankylosing spondylitis. The sample comprised blood, either unsorted or a sorted T cell fraction (not recorded which). The DNA for the CDR3 is TGTGCCAGCAGCCGAGTAGCGGTTGGCAATGAGCAGTTCTTC. It specifies CASSRVAVGNEQFF.